One sample yielded the 27 T cell receptor beta chains listed below, sequenced in a study of T cells after yellow fever vaccination (dated by TCRdb to about 2019). Library creation used 5' RACE. For sequencing, an Illumina NovaSeq 6000 was employed. The public sequencing data were trimmed at Q25 with fastp and processed into clonotypes with MiXCR by TCRdb, which kept only in-frame beta chains. Records with the same CDR3 protein are collapsed into one entry carrying the most frequent genes and DNA. The sample profile shows 80,000 to 100,000 distinct CDR3 sequences; less than 6% of them were found once. About two fifths of the sample is in the top ten clones. This specimen's treatment or condition label, interpreted: live attenuated yellow fever vaccine strain. The material was CD8+ T cells sorted from PBMCs, obtained 10 days after the yellow fever booster vaccination. The receptor source for this set is a man between 18 and 35 years old who received the YFV17D yellow fever vaccine.

This chain connects TRBV5-6 to TRBJ1-2, with D perhaps matching TRBD1 (5 bases). The germline V and J ends were trimmed by 0 bases and 6 bases, with 6 bases remaining between them. Germline assignment: CDR1 SGHDT and CDR2 YYEEEE. The CDR3 totals 12 residues. CDR3 in DNA: TGTGCCAGCAGCTTGGGAGGGGATGGCTACACCTTC. It specifies CASSLGGDGYTF.

The chain has TRBV11-2 and TRBJ2-1, with D unresolved. Germline V gene sequence: CDR1 SGHAT, CDR2 FQNNGV. The V end lost 1 base, the J end lost 4 bases, and 17 bases lay between the germline ends. CDR3 length: 17 residues. The CDR3 loop is CASSLVLETPLYNEQFF. DNA for the CDR3: TGTGCCAGCAGCTTAGTACTGGAGACTCCCTTATACAATGAGCAGTTCTTC.

The sample holds a few counts of this clonotype. V and J are TRBV6-6 and TRBJ2-7, with D unresolved. The CDR3 has 14 residues. V gave up 8 bases and J gave up 4 bases, with 18 bases separating them. Germline CDR1 is MNHNY and CDR2 is SVGAGI (reference sequence). This CDR3 reads CASSITKSGYEQYF. DNA of the CDR3: TGTGCCAGCTCGATCACGAAATCGGGTTACGAGCAGTACTTC.

This clonotype occurred a few times. The rearrangement joins TRBV7-2 to TRBJ1-1; TRBD1 aligns across 8 bases. The CDR3 loop spans 15 amino acids. Germline V gene data show CDR1 as SGHTA and CDR2 as FQGNSA. Trimming removed 5 bases from V and 0 bases from J; junction bases left unmatched: 5. The CDR3 loop is CASSVRQGMNTEAFF. The CDR3 DNA reads as TGTGCCAGCAGCGTACGACAGGGGATGAACACTGAAGCTTTCTTT.

The chain joins TRBV20-1 to TRBJ1-1; no firm D call. Germline loops: CDR1 DFQATT, CDR2 SNEGSKA (reference sequence). Trimming left V 1 base short and J 1 base short, with 10 bases between. CDR3 size: 14 residues. The CDR3 spells CSARVGLTNTEAFF. For the CDR3, the DNA is TGCAGTGCTAGAGTTGGACTGACGAACACTGAAGCTTTCTTT.

Judged by abundance, this clonotype is medium-sized. The J gene is TRBJ1-2, the V gene TRBV6-1; 8 bases map to TRBD1. V gave up 3 bases and J gave up 0 bases; unmatched junction bases: 3. From germline, CDR1 is MNHNS and CDR2 SASEGT. The CDR3 has 15 residues. The CDR3 reads CASSETGATNYGYTF. The CDR3 DNA sequence: TGTGCCAGCAGTGAGACAGGGGCAACTAACTATGGCTACACCTTC.

This clonotype appeared a few times. The CDR3: CASSPSPDPQYF. In DNA form, the CDR3 reads TGCGCCAGCAGTCCTTCCCCGGATCCGCAGTATTTT. This chain joins TRBV10-2 and TRBJ2-3; D uncertain. Trimming cost V 5 bases and J 10 bases, with 13 bases left between them. The CDR3 runs to 12 residues. Germline CDR1 reads WSHSY; CDR2 reads SAAADI.

This clonotype has a handful of counts. The chain combines TRBV6-5 with TRBJ1-1; no definite D call. Per germline, CDR1 MNHEY and CDR2 SVGAGI. Trimming pared 2 bases from V and 8 bases from J, leaving 21 bases between. The CDR3 runs to 16 residues. This CDR3 is CASSYPLLDGRWEAFF. For the CDR3, the DNA is TGTGCCAGCAGTTACCCTCTCCTCGACGGCCGTTGGGAAGCTTTCTTT.

The table lists this clonotype with a few counts. The V gene is TRBV18, the J gene TRBJ1-1; no clear D gene. This CDR3 is 11 amino acids long. Germline CDR1 reads KGHSH; CDR2 reads LQKENI. V shed 3 bases and J shed 8 bases, with 7 bases lying between them. This CDR3 is CASSPGREAFF. CDR3 coding DNA: TGTGCCAGCTCACCTGGGAGGGAAGCTTTCTTT.

This clonotype has only a few counts. This chain links TRBV4-1 with TRBJ1-1, with D perhaps TRBD1 (5 bases). Trimming took off 0 bases at V and 5 bases at J, with 19 bases between the two ends. The CDR3 runs to 17 residues. From germline, CDR1 is MGHRA and CDR2 YSYEKL. CDR3 region: CASSQEAQGGWKTEAFF. The CDR3 bases are TGCGCCAGCAGCCAAGAGGCCCAGGGAGGGTGGAAAACTGAAGCTTTCTTT.

The V call is TRBV20-1, the J call TRBJ1-2; D is possibly TRBD1 (5 bases). Germline V gene lookup returns CDR1 DFQATT and CDR2 SNEGSKA (reference sequence). V was cut by 8 bases and J by 7 bases, with 14 bases left in between. This CDR3 comprises 11 residues. In nucleotides, the CDR3 is TGCAGTTCTGACGACAGCTTTGGCTACACCTTC. Translating it yields CSSDDSFGYTF.

This clonotype was detected many times. The chain has TRBV6-2 or TRBV6-3 and TRBJ1-1; TRBD1 is a possible D gene (6 bases). Germline lookup yields CDR1 MNHEY and CDR2 SVGEGT. Trimming stripped 9 bases from V and 5 bases from J, with 16 bases between. This CDR3 comprises 13 residues. This CDR3 reads CASWDTDGTEAFF. In nucleotides, the CDR3 is TGTGCCAGTTGGGACACAGACGGGACTGAAGCTTTCTTT.

This chain links TRBV5-4 with TRBJ2-1; 7 bases are a match to TRBD2. Germline V gives CDR1 SGHNT, CDR2 YYREEE (reference sequence). V dropped 0 bases and J dropped 9; count of bases not matched to a gene: 9. The CDR3 is 15 amino acids. The CDR3 loop reads CASSLDREGVSEQFF. The CDR3 DNA follows: TGTGCCAGCAGCTTGGATAGGGAGGGTGTTAGTGAGCAGTTCTTC.

The V gene is TRBV12-3 or TRBV12-4, the J gene TRBJ2-2; TRBD2 is a possible D gene (5 bases). V was cut by 6 bases and J by 3 bases, with 14 bases left in between. This CDR3 comprises 15 residues. CDR3 loop: CASSQVYGDTGELFF. The CDR3 DNA reads as TGTGCCAGCAGCCAAGTGTACGGGGACACCGGGGAGCTGTTTTTT.

In DNA, the CDR3 is TGTGCCAGCAGTCTCCAACCGCCGGCAGGCTACTATGGCTACACCTTC. Its protein product is CASSLQPPAGYYGYTF. V gene TRBV12-3 or TRBV12-4 combines with J gene TRBJ1-2; D is unclear. V was clipped by 5 bases and J by 3 bases, with 19 bases between them. The CDR3 is 16 amino acids.

This clonotype turned up a few times. V and J are TRBV2 and TRBJ2-5, with no clear D. CDR3 length: 15 amino acids. The germline V gene encodes CDR1 SNHLY and CDR2 FYNNEI. Trimming took off 2 bases at V and 5 bases at J, with 15 bases between the two ends. CDR3 protein: CASSELVESEETQYF. The CDR3 DNA reads TGTGCCAGCAGTGAATTGGTTGAGTCGGAGGAGACCCAGTACTTC.

V gene TRBV5-1 combines with J gene TRBJ1-6; 7 bases fit TRBD1. Germline CDR1 SGHRS, CDR2 YFSETQ. This CDR3 is built from 14 residues. The junction had 4 bases not matched to a gene; V was cut back by 4 bases and J by 6 bases. DNA of the CDR3: TGCGCCAGCAGCGTTGACAGGGCTAATTCACCCCTCCACTTT. Its translation: CASSVDRANSPLHF.

The sample holds a few counts of this clonotype. This chain uses TRBV7-9 with TRBJ2-7, with D tentatively TRBD1 (6 bases). CDR3 length: 13 amino acids. V was clipped by 5 bases and J by 3 bases, with 11 bases between them. Germline CDR1 is SEHNR and CDR2 is FQNEAQ (reference sequence). The DNA of the CDR3 is TGTGCCAGCAGCCCAAAGGACAGCTACGAGCAGTACGTC. This codes for CASSPKDSYEQYV.

In this sample, this clonotype turned up many times. The V gene is TRBV5-1, the J gene TRBJ2-7, with TRBD2 as a possible D gene (5 bases). The CDR3 covers 14 residues. CDR1 is SGHRS, CDR2 YFSETQ, per germline. V lost 4 bases and J lost 3, with 14 bases in between. The CDR3 protein is CASSARAGDYEQYV. CDR3 sequence (DNA): TGCGCCAGCAGCGCCAGAGCCGGGGACTACGAGCAGTACGTC.

This clonotype has just a few counts. The J gene is TRBJ1-1, the V gene TRBV3-1; D perhaps matches TRBD1 (5 bases). CDR3 length equals 18 residues. Germline CDR1 and CDR2: LGHDT and YNNKEL (reference sequence). V lost 0 bases and J lost 4, with 21 bases in between. CDR3 DNA: TGTGCCAGCAGCCAAGATCGGGCAGGGCGCCAACGACGCACTGAAGCTTTCTTT. Translating it yields CASSQDRAGRQRRTEAFF.

The gene calls are TRBV12-3 or TRBV12-4 and TRBJ2-2; TRBD1 might be the D (5 bases). CDR3 size: 15 residues. V was cut by 3 bases and J by 5 bases, with 13 bases left in between. In DNA form, the CDR3 reads TGTGCCAGCAGTTTCCATGGGGCCGGGACCGGGGAGCTGTTTTTT. This encodes CASSFHGAGTGELFF.

Ten or more counts support this clonotype. The chain uses TRBV5-6 and TRBJ1-5; no firm D call. This CDR3 has 12 amino acids. CDR1 is SGHDT, CDR2 YYEEEE, per germline. The V end was cut by 0 bases, the J end by 6 bases, with 4 bases between. CDR3 DNA sequence: TGTGCCAGCAGCTTGGGGGCTCAGCCCCAGCATTTT. Protein: CASSLGAQPQHF.

This clonotype was detected ten times or more. V gene TRBV7-9 combines with J gene TRBJ2-3; weak D call: TRBD1 (6 bases). Trimming removed 0 bases from V and 11 bases from J, with 15 bases in between. CDR3 size: 14 residues. The germline gives CDR1 SEHNR, CDR2 FQNEAQ (reference sequence). This CDR3 reads CASSLAGQPRGQYF. The CDR3 coding sequence is TGTGCCAGCAGCTTAGCGGGGCAGCCCAGGGGGCAGTATTTT.

The rearrangement links TRBV3-1 to TRBJ1-2; TRBD1 is a possible D gene (5 bases). Germline CDR1 LGHDT, CDR2 YNNKEL (reference sequence). V was trimmed by 11 bases and J by 5 bases, leaving 21 bases between them. This CDR3 is 14 amino acids long. DNA for the CDR3: TGTGCCGCCGCTGGGGGAGACAGATTATATGGCTACACCTTC. Protein: CAAAGGDRLYGYTF.

The genes are TRBV12-3 or TRBV12-4 and TRBJ1-5; D not certain. The CDR3 totals 13 residues. V was cut by 2 bases and J by 5 bases, with 7 bases left in between. The CDR3 bases are TGTGCCAGCAGTTTAAGGTCTTATCAGCCCCAGCATTTT. Its translation is CASSLRSYQPQHF.

The chain employs TRBV12-3 or TRBV12-4 and TRBJ2-1, with 7 bases fitting TRBD2. With V trimmed by 6 bases and J by 11 bases, 7 bases remained unmatched. This CDR3 region has 12 residues. In DNA form, the CDR3 reads TGTGCCAGCAGGGACGGCGGGACTAAGCAGTTCTTC. Protein sequence: CASRDGGTKQFF.

This clonotype was detected ten times or more. The V call is TRBV4-1, the J call TRBJ1-2, with D perhaps matching TRBD1 (5 bases). The germline V and J ends were trimmed by 3 bases and 2 bases, with 13 bases remaining between them. The CDR3 length is 15 residues. Looked up from germline, CDR1 is MGHRA and CDR2 is YSYEKL. The CDR3 DNA reads as TGCGCCAGCAGCCAGACGACAGAATCAAACTATGGCTACACCTTC. Its protein product is CASSQTTESNYGYTF.